The clone carrying this TCR beta chain was detected ten times or more. Its antigen remains unidentified. This sample was taken from a study of identical twins. TCRdb re-called the 5' RACE reads through MiXCR, storing one row per CDR3 protein. Of hundreds of thousands of distinct CDR3 sequences in the sample, about 12% were seen once. Notes on the study in general: The study based its conclusions on cross-sectional statistical analysis and did not follow the same donors.

The same sample was also used in a study of yellow fever vaccine responses in identical twins.

The sample taken for sequencing was PBMCs. This clonotype was sampled from a woman between 18 and 29 years old in good health.

The CDR3 sequence is CASSYREETQYF. The CDR3 DNA reads as TGTGCCAGCAGCTACAGAGAGGAGACCCAGTACTTC. The rearrangement links TRBV7-4 to TRBJ2-5, with unresolved D. Looked up from germline, CDR1 is SGHVT and CDR2 is SQSDAQ. V lost 4 bases, J lost 5 bases, and 8 bases lay in between. There are 12 residues in the CDR3.